This TCR beta chain was sequenced for a study of blood T cells in healthy people across ages. This clonotype was counted a few times. What it recognizes is unknown. Per sample, at least 6 micrograms of total RNA were extracted. V gave up 3 bases and J gave up 4 bases, with 9 bases separating them. The CDR3 covers 13 residues. A second about 7 to 12 cycle PCR used barcoded and J-beta primers. One entry per CDR3 protein, called by TCRdb with MiXCR from the 5' RACE reads. This sample yields fewer than 1,200,000 distinct CDR3 sequences, of which roughly a quarter are seen a single time; approximately 0.79% belongs to the top ten. General study results and limits: It was the long-lived donors that had more naive CD4+ cells and higher diversity than aged donors.

This sample was shared with a second study, whose subject was T cells of mothers and their children. This second study says: Per 15 ul, 1.5 ug of RNA was used, with all extracted RNA going into cDNA synthesis. Similar thymic selection effects on TCR recombination output appear in pairs, both related and unrelated.

The sample taken for sequencing was blood. The V and J genes are TRBV12-3 or TRBV12-4 and TRBJ1-2, with unresolved D. The TCR comes from a girl aged 2-10 years in good health. In DNA form, the CDR3 reads TGTGCCAGCAGTTTTCCCGTCTTCTATGGCTACACCTTC. It specifies CASSFPVFYGYTF.